Given below is one TCR beta chain in context. Its cognate antigen is unknown. This sample is drawn from a study of PD-1 blockade in mismatch repair-deficient tumors. Whole-study results and caveats: Rapid post-treatment expansion, then contraction, generally preceding radiologic response, marked tumor-resident clones.

This CDR3 is 11 amino acids long. Germline V gives CDR1 SNHLY, CDR2 FYNNEI. V lost 6 bases, J lost 2 bases, and 1 base lay in between. Sequencing was performed with immunoSEQ multiplex PCR; in TCRdb, only in-frame clones are kept and a portion is missing. The data show 100,000 to 150,000 clones, around 83% seen once. The chain links TRBV2 to TRBJ2-2; no firm D call. The TCR was taken from an adult with mismatch repair-deficient cancer. Sequencing used peripheral blood, obtained 44 weeks after starting pembrolizumab. CDR3 amino acids: CASSNTGELFF. The CDR3 DNA is TGTGCCAGCAGCAACACCGGGGAGCTGTTTTTT.